These 28 T cell receptor beta chains share one sample of origin, sequenced in a study of T cells in Graves' hyperthyroidism and ophthalmopathy. Authors of the study amplified TCR beta CDR3 regions from RNA transcripts. A set of HTBI primers served as the primers for a first-round RT-PCR of the TCR CDR3. TCRdb used MiXCR to reprocess the multiplex PCR reads, holding one entry per CDR3 protein. The table has fewer than 550,000 distinct CDR3 sequences, 24% seen once; the top ten hold about 11%. Sequencing input: blood. Source of these receptors: a woman under 40 with Graves' ophthalmopathy.

This clonotype has just one count. The V gene is TRBV18, the J gene TRBJ1-1, with 10 positions matching TRBD1. V dropped 2 bases and J dropped 0; count of bases not matched to a gene: 6. This CDR3 has 17 residues. Germline assignment: CDR1 KGHSH and CDR2 LQKENI. The DNA for the CDR3 is TGTGCCAGCTCACCAACCGGACAGGGGGTTATGAACACTGAAGCTTTCTTT. Translating gives CASSPTGQGVMNTEAFF.

Ten or more counts support this clonotype. The gene calls are TRBV27 and TRBJ1-2; D is uncertain. CDR3 length: 15 residues. Per germline, CDR1 MNHEY and CDR2 SMNVEV (reference sequence). The germline V and J ends were trimmed by 6 bases and 0 bases, with 14 bases remaining between them. The CDR3: CASRDSVYSNYGYTF. The CDR3 DNA follows: TGTGCCAGCAGGGACTCAGTCTATTCTAACTATGGCTACACCTTC.

Ten or more counts support this clonotype. The chain combines TRBV18 with TRBJ1-1; a possible D gene is TRBD1 (6 bases). Trimming removed 6 bases at V and 4 bases at J, with 15 bases between. Germline V lookup: CDR1 KGHSH, CDR2 LQKENI. The CDR3 is made up of 14 amino acids. CDR3 in amino acids: CASSPTGRTTEAFF. The DNA of the CDR3 is TGTGCCAGCTCTCCGACAGGAAGGACCACTGAAGCTTTCTTT.

About this clonotype itself: This may come from a read error, since a much larger clone is one base off. The rearrangement joins TRBV2 to TRBJ2-2; 10 bases fit TRBD1. The CDR3 runs to 14 residues. CDR1 and CDR2 (germline): SNHLY, FYNNEI. The CDR3: CACRAGQGFGELFF. CDR3 sequence (DNA): TGTGCCTGCAGGGCGGGACAGGGGTTCGGGGAGCTGTTTTTT.

V usage is TRBV9 and J usage is TRBJ1-2; TRBD1 aligns across 9 bases. The junction had 8 bases not matched to a gene; V was cut back by 1 base and J by 4 bases. The CDR3 sequence is 16 residues long. Germline V lookup: CDR1 SGDLS, CDR2 YYNGEE. The chain's CDR3 is CASSVTLGTGFYGYTF. As DNA, the CDR3 is TGTGCCAGCAGCGTAACTCTAGGGACAGGGTTCTATGGCTACACCTTC. The whole variable domain, remainder taken from reference TRBV9 and TRBJ1-2, is DSGVTQTPKHLITATGQRVTLRCSPRSGDLSVYWYQQSLDQGLQFLIQYYNGEERAKGNILERFSAQQFPDLHSELNLSSLELGDSALYFCASSVTLGTGFYGYTFGSGTRLTVV.

The chain employs TRBV12-3 or TRBV12-4 and TRBJ1-1; no clear D gene. The length of the CDR3 is 15 residues. V gave up 6 bases and J gave up 1 base, with 15 bases separating them. CDR3 loop: CASSSTPRQNTEAFF. The DNA of the CDR3 is TGTGCCAGCAGCTCTACCCCACGGCAGAACACTGAAGCTTTCTTT.

The chain joins TRBV6-1 to TRBJ2-5; D is tentatively TRBD1 or TRBD2 (5 bases each). Germline-derived CDR1 and CDR2 are MNHNS and SASEGT. The V and J ends lost 4 bases and 7 bases respectively, with 13 bases between them. The CDR3 consists of 13 residues. The CDR3 coding sequence is TGTGCCAGCAGTGGAGGGACCGCGAGGACCCAGTACTTC. The encoded protein is CASSGGTARTQYF.

The chain links TRBV11-1 to TRBJ1-1, with TRBD1 as a possible D gene (6 bases). Per germline, CDR1 SGHAT and CDR2 FQDESV (reference sequence). The ends were cut back, 5 bases at V and 5 bases at J, with 18 bases in the middle. CDR3 size: 15 residues. Written as DNA, the CDR3 is TGTGCCAGCAGCGGGCTGGAGACAGGTCGGACTGAAGCTTTCTTT. Amino acids: CASSGLETGRTEAFF. Full variable domain (outside the CDR3, taken from reference TRBV11-1 and TRBJ1-1): EAEVAQSPRYKITEKSQAVAFWCDPISGHATLYWYRQILGQGPELLVQFQDESVVDDSQLPKDRFSAERLKGVDSTLKIQPAELGDSAMYLCASSGLETGRTEAFFGQGTRLTVV.

The chain has TRBV14 and TRBJ2-2; D remains ambiguous. The V gene's germline CDR1 is SGHDN and CDR2 FVKESK. The ends were cut back, 2 bases at V and 6 bases at J, with 7 bases in the middle. This CDR3 has 13 amino acids. CDR3 residues: CASSQTWAGELFF. Here the CDR3 DNA reads TGTGCCAGCAGCCAAACTTGGGCCGGGGAGCTGTTTTTT. The variable domain in full, completed from reference TRBV14 and TRBJ2-2, reads EAGVTQFPSHSVIEKGQTVTLRCDPISGHDNLYWYRRVMGKEIKFLLHFVKESKQDESGMPNNRFLAERTGGTYSTLKVQPAELEDSGVYFCASSQTWAGELFFGEGSRLTVL.

This clonotype was seen repeatedly, ten times or more. The CDR3, as DNA: TGTGCCAGCAGTTACTCTAGGACAGGGGCTTCTGAAGCTTTCTTT. Residues: CASSYSRTGASEAFF. The chain uses TRBV6-5 and TRBJ1-1; TRBD1 aligns across 9 bases. J lost 6 bases, V lost 0 bases, and 5 bases had no gene match. Germline loops: CDR1 MNHEY, CDR2 SVGAGI. CDR3 length: 15 residues.

This clonotype was seen a single time. V usage is TRBV19 and J usage is TRBJ1-5; the D is unclear. Trimming removed 3 bases from V and 2 bases from J, with 11 bases in between. This CDR3 is 15 amino acids long. The germline gives CDR1 LNHDA, CDR2 SQIVND (reference sequence). CDR3 protein: CASSIGRWGNQPQHF. CDR3 bases: TGTGCCAGTAGTATTGGCAGGTGGGGCAATCAGCCCCAGCATTTT.

This clonotype showed up just a few times. The chain recombines TRBV15 with TRBJ2-5; D not resolved. V shed 1 base and J shed 1 base, with 4 bases lying between them. The CDR3 has 13 residues. Germline CDR1 reads LNHNV; CDR2 reads YYDKDF (reference sequence). CDR3 sequence reads: CATSRVTQETQYF. Here the CDR3 DNA reads TGTGCCACCAGCAGAGTTACCCAAGAGACCCAGTACTTC.

As for this clonotype: The junction departs from germline at one end; a sequencing error may be responsible. The chain carries TRBV4-2 and TRBJ2-7; 10 bases align to TRBD2. From germline, CDR1 is LGHNA and CDR2 YNFKEQ. The CDR3 has 20 residues. CDR3 loop: CASTQGGGLSGGDYGYEQYF. The CDR3, as DNA: TGTGCCAGCACCCAAGGCGGGGGGCTAAGCGGGGGGGACTACGGCTACGAGCAGTACTTC.

This clonotype was found a few times. The rearrangement joins TRBV2 to TRBJ1-2, with 9 bases lining up with TRBD1. The V gene end was trimmed by 5 bases and the J gene end by 8 bases; junction bases not matched to a gene: 15. The CDR3 contains 16 residues. The germline V gene has CDR1 SNHLY and CDR2 FYNNEI. CDR3 sequence reads: CASSRTPGTGTYGYTF. Here the CDR3 DNA reads TGTGCCAGCAGTCGCACCCCCGGGACAGGGACATACGGCTACACCTTC.

The chain recombines TRBV6-1 with TRBJ2-2; TRBD2 aligns across 7 bases. Trimming took 5 bases from V and 1 from J; bases not matched to a gene: 10. Germline V gene sequence: CDR1 MNHNS, CDR2 SASEGT. This CDR3 spans 17 amino acids. CDR3 in amino acids: CASSRPGRTQNTGELFF. The CDR3 DNA is TGTGCCAGCAGTCGCCCCGGGAGGACCCAGAACACCGGGGAGCTGTTTTTT.

This clonotype was found many times. The rearrangement links TRBV2 to TRBJ1-3; TRBD1 matches at 8 bases. Germline trimming cut 7 bases from V and 4 bases from J; bases unmatched to any gene: 6. CDR1 SNHLY and CDR2 FYNNEI come from the germline V gene. The CDR3 is made up of 14 amino acids. The chain's CDR3 is CASIRGPSGNTIYF. The CDR3, as DNA: TGTGCCAGCATCAGGGGGCCGTCGGGAAACACCATATATTTT.

The chain employs TRBV27 and TRBJ1-2; D gene ambiguous. Germline-derived CDR1 and CDR2 are MNHEY and SMNVEV (reference sequence). The CDR3 has 14 residues. V was cut by 5 bases and J by 1 base, with 11 bases left in between. The CDR3 is CASSPPLSNYGYTF. The CDR3 region has the DNA TGTGCCAGCAGTCCCCCACTCAGTAACTATGGCTACACCTTC.

This clonotype was seen repeatedly, ten times or more. V gene TRBV19 combines with J gene TRBJ1-5; TRBD1 is a possible D gene (5 bases). Per the germline V gene, CDR1 is LNHDA and CDR2 is SQIVND (reference sequence). The CDR3 runs to 13 residues. Trimming removed 3 bases at V and 7 bases at J, with 10 bases between. In DNA, the CDR3 is TGTGCCAGTAGTATGCAGGGCTACCAGCCCCAGCATTTT. Encoded protein: CASSMQGYQPQHF.

In its sample, this clonotype was seen many times. This rearrangement joins TRBV12-3 or TRBV12-4 to TRBJ2-2; 9 positions agree with TRBD2. CDR3 length: 16 amino acids. Germline trimming cut 4 bases from V and 3 bases from J; bases unmatched to any gene: 6. DNA for the CDR3: TGTGCCAGCAGTTCGACTAGCGGAGTGGACACCGGGGAGCTGTTTTTT. It translates to CASSSTSGVDTGELFF.

Concerning this clonotype itself: An end of the junction does not agree with germline; a read error may underlie this. This chain joins TRBV6-1 and TRBJ1-1; a possible D gene is TRBD1 (5 bases). This CDR3 contains 16 residues. The V gene's germline CDR1 is MNHNS and CDR2 SASEGT. CDR3 nucleotide sequence: TGTGCCAGCAGTAAAGTGCGGGGGGTTGTGAACACTGAATCTTTCTTT. It encodes CASSKVRGVVNTESFF.

This clonotype was detected ten times or more. This chain links TRBV20-1 with TRBJ2-5; 10 nucleotides agree with TRBD2. The J segment lost 1 base and the V segment lost 1 base, leaving 9 bases of the junction unmatched. The CDR3 loop spans 17 amino acids. In germline, CDR1 is DFQATT, CDR2 SNEGSKA (reference sequence). In DNA, the CDR3 is TGCAGTGCTAGAGTTCTGGCTAGCGGGGGCCTCCAAGAGACCCAGTACTTC. Its protein product is CSARVLASGGLQETQYF.

This clonotype was counted ten times or more. The rearrangement joins TRBV15 to TRBJ2-5, with D possibly being TRBD2 (5 bases). CDR3 length: 15 residues. The germline V gene has CDR1 LNHNV and CDR2 YYDKDF (reference sequence). V was trimmed by 1 base and J by 1 base, leaving 10 bases between them. The CDR3 nucleotides are TGTGCCACCAGCAGAGGCTCCCGGGGCCAAGAGACCCAGTACTTC. The encoded protein is CATSRGSRGQETQYF.

The rearrangement joins TRBV19 to TRBJ1-5, with unresolved D. This CDR3 is built from 16 residues. CDR1 and CDR2 from the germline V gene are LNHDA and SQIVND (reference sequence). The V and J ends lost 7 bases and 0 bases respectively, with 16 bases between them. CDR3 nucleotide sequence: TGTGCCAGTAACCCTTGGACGGAATATAGCAATCAGCCCCAGCATTTT. It translates to CASNPWTEYSNQPQHF.

This clonotype was seen many times. The chain couples TRBV12-3 or TRBV12-4 to TRBJ2-5; no clear D. V gave up 5 bases and J gave up 2 bases, with 12 bases separating them. The CDR3 runs 14 residues. CDR3 residues: CASSLRAQQETQYF. For the CDR3, the DNA is TGTGCCAGCAGTCTTAGGGCCCAACAAGAGACCCAGTACTTC.

This chain joins TRBV6-2 or TRBV6-3 and TRBJ2-5, with 7 bases fitting TRBD2. Germline CDR1 and CDR2: MNHEY and SVGEGT. The CDR3 totals 13 residues. V shed 6 bases and J 5 bases; nucleotides not matched to a gene: 6. The CDR3 DNA follows: TGTGCCAGCAGCAACCCGGGAGGCGAGACCCAGTACTTC. Residues: CASSNPGGETQYF.

This clonotype was counted a single time. The genes are TRBV13 and TRBJ2-7; no reliable D call. V lost 5 bases, J lost 0 bases, and 11 bases lay in between. The germline CDR1 and CDR2 sequences are PRHDT and FYEKMQ (reference sequence). The CDR3 runs to 14 residues. The CDR3 bases are TGTGCCAGCAGCACCGGCGAGAGCTCCTACGAGCAGTACTTC. It yields the protein CASSTGESSYEQYF.

V and J are TRBV6-1 and TRBJ1-2; D gene uncertain. Trimming stripped 3 bases from V and 4 bases from J, with 12 bases between. The CDR3 runs 14 residues. In germline, CDR1 is MNHNS, CDR2 SASEGT. The CDR3 DNA reads as TGTGCCAGCAGTGAGGACGGCGAACTCTATGGCTACACCTTC. This encodes CASSEDGELYGYTF.

The chain has TRBV7-8 and TRBJ1-1; D unclear. Germline V gene data show CDR1 as SGHVS and CDR2 as FQNEAQ. The CDR3 covers 14 residues. Trimming took off 4 bases at V and 3 bases at J, with 12 bases between the two ends. CDR3 sequence reads: CASSSDRWDTEAFF. CDR3 in DNA: TGTGCCAGCAGCTCAGACCGGTGGGACACTGAAGCTTTCTTT.